This T cell receptor beta chain is drawn from a study of T-cell memory formation after mild COVID-19. Per germline, CDR1 SGHRS and CDR2 YFSETQ. This CDR3 has 14 residues. V lost 4 bases to trimming and J lost 6 bases; unmatched junction nucleotides: 5. MiXCR was run by TCRdb on the 5' RACE reads, yielding one entry per CDR3 protein. The data contain around 510,000 distinct CDR3 sequences, about a fifth of them singletons. This sequence originates from an adult woman who had mild COVID-19 (a few samples of this study predate the infection). Cell type and time point are not known. V gene TRBV5-1 combines with J gene TRBJ1-4; 8 bases fit TRBD1. The material sequenced was PBMCs or a T cell subset sorted from them (not recorded which). The CDR3 DNA is TGCGCCAGCAGCCGCGGGACAGGAGATGAAAAACTGTTTTTT. It yields the protein CASSRGTGDEKLFF.